The clone carrying this T cell receptor beta chain was detected ten times or more. As yet, its antigen is unknown. Sample time point: patch test 2, 6 weeks after DPC sensitization. Regarding treatment: therapeutic diphenylcyclopropenone sensitization with weekly scalp DPC. Donors, patients with alopecia ranging from 18 to 70 years old and judged suitable for DPC, provided samples. From the RACE reads, TCRdb called clonotypes with MiXCR, one entry per CDR3 protein. Of 110,000 or so distinct CDR3 sequences in the sample, 9.2% were seen once. This CDR3 spans 16 amino acids. The data were obtained in a study of human T cells and chemical hapten exposure. Study-wide results and caveats: Positively correlated with patch test score were the counts of PT1 expanded TCRs.

The V call is TRBV3-2, the J call TRBJ1-6; the table's TRBD1 call for D was not verified on the DNA. TRBV3-2 is a documented pseudogene. The source of this sequence is a woman aged 40-49 years with alopecia areata. Some clones in this sample may be carry-over from other donors' samples. The sample here was whole blood, taken in connection with sensitization to the hapten diphenylcyclopropenone (DPC). CDR3 in amino acids: CASSPLESQGSSPLHF. Written as DNA, the CDR3 is TGTGCCAGCAGCCCCCTCGAAAGTCAGGGGAGTTCACCCCTCCACTTT.